Sequencing of this TCR beta chain was carried out in a study of technical replicates of blood from a handful of donors. Data came from immunoSEQ multiplex PCR; TCRdb stores just in-frame clones and leaves some out. Among 65,000 to 85,000 clones listed, around 94% were seen once. V trimming: 4 bases; J trimming: 5 bases; junction bases outside the gene matches: 7. CDR3 length equals 16 residues. Germline V lookup: CDR1 MNHEY, CDR2 SMNVEV (reference sequence). The chain combines TRBV27 with TRBJ2-1; TRBD2 matches 11 bases. This clonotype originated in a human donor in good health. Sequencing was done on a sample of T cells isolated from PBMCs. The CDR3 sequence: CASSSVAGGPHNEQFF. The CDR3 region has the DNA TGTGCCAGCAGTTCCGTAGCGGGAGGGCCCCACAATGAGCAGTTCTTC.